A single sample gave rise to the 13 T cell receptor beta chains below, sequenced in a study of T-cell reconstitution after alpha-beta-depleted transplantation in children. Study outcomes and limitations: A year had passed since transplant, and T-cell counts and diversity by then came mostly from newly produced T cells.

Their recognized antigens are unknown. This sample's TCRbeta library carried unique molecular identifier barcodes. TCRdb recomputed calls from the PCR reads with MiXCR, one row per CDR3 protein. The table lists 250,000 to 300,000 distinct CDR3 sequences, just over 7.5% of them singletons. Source: peripheral blood, taken 360 days after TCRalphabeta/CD19-depleted stem cell transplant. These receptors originate from a female patient aged 2-10 years who had a stem cell transplant for Fanconi anemia, so the T cells may come from the graft donor.

This clonotype has at least ten counts. V gene TRBV7-9 combines with J gene TRBJ2-1; D is unclear. The germline V gene encodes CDR1 SEHNR and CDR2 FQNEAQ (reference sequence). V was cut by 5 bases and J by 5 bases, with 10 bases left in between. The CDR3 covers 13 residues. In nucleotides, the CDR3 is TGTGCCAGCAGCGCTCACCCGAACAATGAGCAGTTCTTC. This translates into CASSAHPNNEQFF.

This clonotype was observed a few times. J is TRBJ2-5 and V is TRBV6-1; 9 bases line up with TRBD1. Losses at the gene ends were 9 bases for V and 4 bases for J; bases not matched to a gene: 3. The CDR3 is 12 residues long. Germline V gives CDR1 MNHNS, CDR2 SASEGT. This CDR3 is CASKGQGETQYF. CDR3 DNA sequence: TGTGCCAGTAAGGGACAGGGAGAGACCCAGTACTTC.

This clonotype was counted ten times or more. The CDR3 DNA reads TGTGCCAGCAGCTTGGTTCATGATCAGCCCCAGCATTTT. It yields the protein CASSLVHDQPQHF. This chain connects TRBV5-5 to TRBJ1-5; D remains ambiguous. The germline gives CDR1 SGHKS, CDR2 YYEKEE (reference sequence). V lost 0 bases to trimming and J lost 5 bases, with 6 bases between them. This CDR3 is 13 amino acids long.

This clonotype was seen ten or more times. The chain employs TRBV24-1 and TRBJ1-5; no clear D. Germline V CDR1 and CDR2: KGHDR, SFDVKD. The CDR3 contains 14 residues. Trimming removed 0 bases from V and 4 bases from J, with 6 bases in between. The CDR3 DNA sequence: TGTGCCACCAGTGATTTGGTGTCGAATCAGCCCCAGCATTTT. Protein: CATSDLVSNQPQHF.

Only a few counts were recorded for this clonotype. This chain links TRBV5-1 with TRBJ1-4; the D is unclear. Germline CDR1 reads SGHRS; CDR2 reads YFSETQ. The V end lost 0 bases, the J end lost 0 bases, and 9 bases lay between the germline ends. The CDR3 consists of 16 residues. In nucleotides, the CDR3 is TGCGCCAGCAGCTTGGCCCTTTGGGCAACTAATGAAAAACTGTTTTTT. Its translation: CASSLALWATNEKLFF.

This clonotype was counted at least ten times. The genes are TRBV4-3 and TRBJ2-3; TRBD2 aligns across 8 bases. With 0 bases clipped from V and 5 bases from J, the junction kept 4 bases outside the gene matches. The CDR3 extends over 15 amino acids. Germline V CDR1 and CDR2: LGHNA, YSLEER. The CDR3 nucleotides read TGCGCCAGCAGCCAAGATTACGGGGGGGTAGATACGCAGTATTTT. Translation gives CASSQDYGGVDTQYF.

Ten or more counts support this clonotype. CDR3 DNA: TGCGCCAGCAGCTTGGCCAGAGGACTAGCGGGGGGCGATGAGCAGTTCTTC. Residues: CASSLARGLAGGDEQFF. This chain links TRBV5-1 with TRBJ2-1; 14 nucleotides match TRBD2. Germline V gene sequence: CDR1 SGHRS, CDR2 YFSETQ. After removal of 0 bases from V and 8 bases from J, the junction contained 7 bases not matched to a gene. The CDR3 covers 17 residues.

This clonotype was picked up many times. The chain combines TRBV7-8 with TRBJ1-1; D not certain. The CDR3 runs 14 residues. The germline CDR1 and CDR2 sequences are SGHVS and FQNEAQ. V was clipped by 4 bases and J by 3 bases, with 12 bases between them. The CDR3 DNA reads TGTGCCAGCAGCTCCCCCCTCAGTTACACTGAAGCTTTCTTT. This sequence encodes CASSSPLSYTEAFF.

The chain is built from TRBV6-2 or TRBV6-3 and TRBJ2-7, with TRBD1 matching 12 bases. The V gene's germline CDR1 is MNHEY and CDR2 SVGEGT. V was pared by 2 bases and J by 0 bases, with 5 bases of the junction left unmatched. CDR3 length: 17 amino acids. CDR3 amino acids: CASSYQPGQGASYEQYV. CDR3 sequence (DNA): TGTGCCAGCAGTTACCAACCGGGACAGGGGGCCTCCTACGAGCAGTACGTC.

V and J are TRBV15 and TRBJ1-2; weak D call: TRBD1 (5 bases). CDR1 is LNHNV, CDR2 YYDKDF, per germline (reference sequence). CDR3 length: 16 amino acids. The ends were cut back, 2 bases at V and 8 bases at J, with 21 bases in the middle. CDR3: CATSRPLGTGIEGYTF. The CDR3 DNA sequence: TGTGCCACCAGCAGACCACTTGGGACGGGGATTGAAGGCTACACCTTC.

The V call is TRBV9, the J call TRBJ1-6; D might be TRBD1 (6 bases). This CDR3 is built from 13 residues. Deletions cut 2 bases from V and 10 bases from J, with 10 bases between. Germline values: CDR1 SGDLS, CDR2 YYNGEE. The chain's CDR3 is CASSVRGWSPLHF. CDR3 DNA: TGTGCCAGCAGCGTCAGGGGATGGTCACCCCTCCACTTT. Drawing the rest from reference TRBV9 and TRBJ1-6, the complete variable domain is DSGVTQTPKHLITATGQRVTLRCSPRSGDLSVYWYQQSLDQGLQFLIQYYNGEERAKGNILERFSAQQFPDLHSELNLSSLELGDSALYFCASSVRGWSPLHFGNGTRLTVT.

This clonotype was observed many times. The chain has TRBV27 and TRBJ1-2; the match to TRBD1 covers 9 bases. This CDR3 contains 13 residues. Germline CDR1 reads MNHEY; CDR2 reads SMNVEV (reference sequence). The V and J ends lost 7 bases and 6 bases, in that order; junction bases with no gene match: 6. CDR3 region: CASTFRQGDGYTF. CDR3 nucleotide sequence: TGTGCCAGCACCTTTCGACAGGGGGATGGCTACACCTTC.

This rearrangement joins TRBV24-1 to TRBJ1-4; 9 bases match TRBD1. With V trimmed by 6 bases and J by 8 bases, 15 bases remained unmatched. Germline V gene sequence: CDR1 KGHDR, CDR2 SFDVKD. The CDR3 contains 17 residues. The CDR3 sequence: CATSPGTGSIRGEKLFF. CDR3 nucleotide sequence: TGTGCCACCAGTCCCGGGACAGGGTCCATCCGGGGGGAAAAACTGTTTTTT.